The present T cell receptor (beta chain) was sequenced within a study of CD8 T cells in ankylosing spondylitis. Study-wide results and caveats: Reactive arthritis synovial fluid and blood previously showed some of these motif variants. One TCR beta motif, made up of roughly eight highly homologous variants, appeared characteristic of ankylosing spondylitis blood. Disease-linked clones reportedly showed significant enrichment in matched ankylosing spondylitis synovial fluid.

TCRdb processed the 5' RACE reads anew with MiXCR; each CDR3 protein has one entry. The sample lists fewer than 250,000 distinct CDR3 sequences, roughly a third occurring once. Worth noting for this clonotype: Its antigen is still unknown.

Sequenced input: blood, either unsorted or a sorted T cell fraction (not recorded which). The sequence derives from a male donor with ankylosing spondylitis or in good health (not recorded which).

CDR3 nucleotides: TGCGCCAGCAGCTTGACAGGGGGAGAGTCATATGGCTACACCTTC. This encodes CASSLTGGESYGYTF. J is TRBJ1-2 and V is TRBV5-1; the match to TRBD1 covers 8 bases. Germline values: CDR1 SGHRS, CDR2 YFSETQ. CDR3 size: 15 residues. V dropped 1 base and J dropped 5; count of bases not matched to a gene: 7.